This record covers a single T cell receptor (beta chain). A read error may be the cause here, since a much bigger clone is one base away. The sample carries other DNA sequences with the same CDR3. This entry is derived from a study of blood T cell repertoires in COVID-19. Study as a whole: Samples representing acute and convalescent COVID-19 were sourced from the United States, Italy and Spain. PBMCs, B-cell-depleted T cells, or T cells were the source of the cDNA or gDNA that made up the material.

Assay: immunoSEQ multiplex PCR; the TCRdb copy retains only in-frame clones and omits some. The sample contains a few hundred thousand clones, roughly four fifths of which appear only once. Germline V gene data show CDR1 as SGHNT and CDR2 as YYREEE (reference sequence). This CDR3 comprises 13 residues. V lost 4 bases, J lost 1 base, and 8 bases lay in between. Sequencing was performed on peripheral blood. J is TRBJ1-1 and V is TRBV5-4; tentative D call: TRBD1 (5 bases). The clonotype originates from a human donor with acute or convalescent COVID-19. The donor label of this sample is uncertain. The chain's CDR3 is CASSPTANTEAFF. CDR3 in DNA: TGTGCCAGCAGCCCGACAGCGAACACTGAAGCTTTCTTT.